The next 12 T cell receptor beta chains were all read from a single sample in a study of cytomegalovirus exposure and HLA in healthy donors. The PCR had 60 Vbeta and 13 Jbeta primers. Measured with immunoSEQ multiplex PCR; TCRdb has only the in-frame clones, and not every one. This sample yields approximately 89,000 clones, of which about 80% are seen a single time; just over 1.4% belongs to the top ten. Sequencing was performed on PBMCs. These receptors all stem from a male donor in good health and CMV-seronegative.

The gene calls are TRBV28 and TRBJ2-2; 7 nucleotides align to TRBD1. The CDR3 is 16 residues long. CDR1 and CDR2 from the germline V gene are MDHEN and SYDVKM. J gave up 2 bases and V 9 bases, and 12 bases lay outside the gene matches. The CDR3 spells CASKGQGEYNTGELFF. The CDR3 DNA reads TGTGCCAGTAAGGGGCAGGGGGAATACAACACCGGGGAGCTGTTTTTT.

The rearrangement joins TRBV11-1 to TRBJ2-2; 7 bases line up with TRBD1. The CDR3 is 14 residues long. The V and J ends lost 4 bases and 5 bases, in that order; junction bases with no gene match: 4. Germline V lookup: CDR1 SGHAT, CDR2 FQDESV (reference sequence). The chain's CDR3 is CASSWPGQTGELFF. The CDR3 DNA is TGTGCCAGCAGCTGGCCGGGACAGACCGGGGAGCTGTTTTTT.

V is TRBV28 and J is TRBJ2-7; 9 nucleotides line up with TRBD1. This CDR3 is built from 15 residues. V dropped 2 bases and J dropped 1; count of bases not matched to a gene: 3. CDR1 MDHEN and CDR2 SYDVKM come from the germline V gene. This CDR3 is CASSLGTGLSYEQYF. As DNA, the CDR3 is TGTGCCAGCAGTTTAGGGACAGGGTTATCCTACGAGCAGTACTTC.

This clone showed up just once. The chain combines TRBV18 with TRBJ1-2; TRBD1 matches 7 bases. The CDR3 extends over 13 amino acids. V gave up 0 bases and J gave up 5 bases; unmatched junction bases: 0. CDR1 KGHSH and CDR2 LQKENI come from the germline V gene. CDR3 in DNA: TGTGCCAGCTCACCACCGACAGGGTATGGCTACACCTTC. It specifies CASSPPTGYGYTF.

CDR3 residues: CASSLGGVAEAFF. The CDR3 DNA is TGTGCCAGCAGCTTAGGAGGTGTCGCTGAAGCTTTCTTT. The genes are TRBV7-2 and TRBJ1-1; D is unresolved. In germline, CDR1 is SGHTA, CDR2 FQGNSA. V dropped 1 base and J dropped 6 bases, with 9 bases sitting between them. The CDR3 contains 13 residues.

This chain uses TRBV18 with TRBJ2-3; D ambiguous. CDR1 and CDR2 (germline): KGHSH, LQKENI. V lost 2 bases and J lost 1, with 16 bases in between. This CDR3 is built from 17 residues. CDR3 DNA: TGTGCCAGCTCACCAGTGTCAGGAACCCCCGGCACAGATACGCAGTATTTT. Translation: CASSPVSGTPGTDTQYF.

Only one count was recorded for this clone. An end of the junction differs from the germline gene, which may be a read error. The rearrangement joins TRBV29-1 to TRBJ2-6; 7 bases are shared with TRBD1. The CDR3 runs to 17 residues. Per germline, CDR1 SQVTM and CDR2 ANQGSEA. The CDR3 sequence: CSASTIGGLEGANGLTF. CDR3 in DNA: TGCAGCGCATCCACGATAGGGGGCCTCGAGGGGGCCAACGGCCTGACTTTC.

The chain employs TRBV10-3 and TRBJ2-7; TRBD2 matches at 10 bases. The CDR3 runs 18 residues. With V trimmed by 0 bases and J by 6 bases, 14 bases remained unmatched. Germline V lookup: CDR1 ENHRY, CDR2 SYGVKD. This chain's CDR3 is CAISESASGRRGSTEQYF. Here the CDR3 DNA reads TGTGCCATCAGTGAGTCCGCTAGCGGGAGACGCGGGTCCACCGAGCAGTACTTC.

The chain uses TRBV6-1 and TRBJ1-1, with TRBD1 matching 8 bases. This CDR3 spans 14 amino acids. Germline V gene sequence: CDR1 MNHNS, CDR2 SASEGT. The junction had 7 bases not matched to a gene; V was cut back by 4 bases and J by 6 bases. The CDR3 here is CASSVPRTGPEAFF. The CDR3, as DNA: TGTGCCAGCAGTGTACCAAGGACAGGGCCTGAAGCTTTCTTT.

For the CDR3, the DNA is TGTGCCAGCAAGCGAGGTAATGGCTACACCTTC. Translated, it gives CASKRGNGYTF. The rearrangement uses TRBV28 and TRBJ1-2; D gene unclear. V lost 7 bases, J lost 6 bases, and 9 bases lay in between. CDR3 size: 11 residues. The germline CDR1 and CDR2 sequences are MDHEN and SYDVKM.

The rearrangement joins TRBV9 to TRBJ1-1, with a tentative D call TRBD1 (5 bases). Germline lookup yields CDR1 SGDLS and CDR2 YYNGEE. V was trimmed by 3 bases and J by 3 bases, leaving 12 bases between them. The CDR3 contains 14 residues. The CDR3 DNA is TGTGCCAGCAGCGCTAATGACAGATACACTGAAGCTTTCTTT. It yields the protein CASSANDRYTEAFF.

This clone has only a few counts. CDR3 loop: CASSLAGTSHNEQFF. CDR3 DNA: TGTGCCAGCAGCTTAGCCGGGACTAGCCACAATGAGCAGTTCTTC. The chain uses TRBV7-2 and TRBJ2-1, with TRBD2 matching over 9 bases. The J segment lost 5 bases and the V segment lost 0 bases, leaving 2 bases of the junction unmatched. Germline V gene lookup returns CDR1 SGHTA and CDR2 FQGNSA. This CDR3 has 15 residues.